This T cell receptor beta chain is drawn from a study of T cell repertoires in cytomegalovirus infection. Turning to the study itself: Public TCR beta signature analysis indicated the presence of both CMV infection and matching HLA type. Study-level findings and limits: Frequencies of public TCR beta families were cumulated, and this identified carriers of CMV plus the relevant HLA. CMV-specific TCR beta clonotypes restricted by HLA-C were the ones dominating the ex vivo response.

The table lists this clonotype with a few counts. Antigen: not known. In TCRdb, the reads were re-called with MiXCR into one record per CDR3 protein. Among about a million distinct CDR3 sequences listed, about 33% were seen once. The germline gives CDR1 SNHLY, CDR2 FYNNEI. The V and J ends lost 3 bases and 2 bases, in that order; junction bases with no gene match: 9. This CDR3 is built from 17 residues. The source of this sequence is a human donor in good health (CMV status not recorded). Some clones in this sample may be carry-over from other donors' samples. The sequenced sample was cultured CD8+ T cells from PBMCs, obtained from culture after CMV antigen stimulation. V usage is TRBV2 and J usage is TRBJ2-3; 9 bases align to TRBD2. CDR3 protein: CASSDPASGVITDTQYF. In DNA form, the CDR3 reads TGTGCCAGCAGTGACCCCGCTAGCGGGGTGATCACAGATACGCAGTATTTT.